Each of the 18 T cell receptor beta chains below was sequenced from the same sample in a study of T cells in Graves' hyperthyroidism and ophthalmopathy. What was amplified from RNA transcripts were TCR beta CDR3 regions. Researchers ran a first-round RT-PCR on the TCR CDR3 using the HTBI primer set. Each CDR3 protein gets one entry after TCRdb re-called the multiplex PCR reads with MiXCR. This sample has about 400,000 distinct CDR3 sequences; about 14% occur once, and the top ten carry 25% to 30%. Sample: blood. The receptor set was obtained from a man between 45 and 60 years old with Graves' ophthalmopathy.

This clonotype was observed at least ten times. This chain's CDR3 is CASSPRDSGRNEQFF. CDR3 coding DNA: TGTGCCAGCAGCCCCAGGGATAGCGGGAGAAATGAGCAGTTCTTC. The chain has TRBV11-3 and TRBJ2-1, with 9 bases fitting TRBD2. This CDR3 region has 15 residues. J lost 7 bases, V lost 5 bases, and 9 bases had no gene match. CDR1 and CDR2 (germline): SGHNT, YENEEA.

V is TRBV20-1 and J is TRBJ2-7; 8 positions match TRBD2. The CDR3 length is 13 residues. Germline-derived CDR1 and CDR2 are DFQATT and SNEGSKA (reference sequence). Unmatched junction bases numbered 8, after V lost 6 bases and J lost 4 bases. In nucleotides, the CDR3 is TGCAGTGCCCAGCGGGGGAAACTATACGAGCAGTACTTC. This encodes CSAQRGKLYEQYF.

This clonotype was found many times. The chain employs TRBV20-1 and TRBJ2-7; 9 nucleotides line up with TRBD2. The germline V gene encodes CDR1 DFQATT and CDR2 SNEGSKA (reference sequence). CDR3 length: 13 amino acids. With V trimmed by 6 bases and J by 2 bases, 5 bases remained unmatched. The CDR3 DNA reads TGCAGTGCAACTAGCGGGCCGACCTACGAGCAGTACTTC. Protein: CSATSGPTYEQYF.

This clonotype was picked up a small number of times. V is TRBV4-1 and J is TRBJ2-7, with a weak D call TRBD2 (6 bases). The CDR3 contains 18 residues. From germline, CDR1 is MGHRA and CDR2 YSYEKL. Trimming pared 0 bases from V and 0 bases from J, leaving 18 bases between. CDR3 DNA sequence: TGCGCCAGCAGCCAAGATTTCTACGGTGCCGGGAGCTCCTACGAGCAGTACTTC. Translated: CASSQDFYGAGSSYEQYF.

This clonotype was seen a handful of times. This chain links TRBV19 with TRBJ2-1; the D gene could be TRBD1 or TRBD2 (5 bases each). Per germline, CDR1 LNHDA and CDR2 SQIVND (reference sequence). The CDR3 runs 12 residues. Trimming stripped 3 bases from V and 7 bases from J, with 7 bases between. The CDR3 loop reads CASSMWGNEQFF. The CDR3 DNA follows: TGTGCCAGTAGTATGTGGGGGAATGAGCAGTTCTTC.

This clonotype was detected once. A read error is possible here, since a much larger clone lies one base away. J is TRBJ2-2 and V is TRBV6-1; TRBD2 aligns across 8 bases. The CDR3 is 14 residues long. Germline V gives CDR1 MNHNS, CDR2 SASEGT. The CDR3 DNA follows: TGTGCCGGCAGAGTAGCGGGACGGACCGGGGAGCTGTTTTTT. This codes for CAGRVAGRTGELFF.

V usage is TRBV5-5 and J usage is TRBJ1-2; D may be TRBD1 (6 bases). Germline V gene data show CDR1 as SGHKS and CDR2 as YYEKEE (reference sequence). V lost 2 bases and J lost 4, with 15 bases in between. The CDR3 is made up of 15 amino acids. The CDR3 is CASSLNLGQFYGYTF. For the CDR3, the DNA is TGTGCCAGCAGCTTAAACCTTGGACAGTTCTATGGCTACACCTTC.

This clonotype showed up just a few times. J is TRBJ2-5 and V is TRBV27, with 7 bases identical to TRBD2. The CDR3 runs to 15 residues. CDR1 is MNHEY and CDR2 is SMNVEV in the germline V gene (reference sequence). Unmatched junction bases numbered 7, after V lost 1 base and J lost 5 bases. Here the CDR3 DNA reads TGTGCCAGCAGTTTATTTCGGGGGGACCGGGAGACCCAGTACTTC. It is translated as CASSLFRGDRETQYF.

This clonotype was counted at least ten times. The gene calls are TRBV11-2 and TRBJ2-7; D is unclear. Trimming removed 5 bases at V and 3 bases at J, with 14 bases between. Germline-derived CDR1 and CDR2 are SGHAT and FQNNGV. The CDR3 length is 14 residues. CDR3 loop: CASSDLGGRYEQYF. CDR3 in DNA: TGTGCCAGCAGCGACCTGGGTGGGCGCTACGAGCAGTACTTC.

For this clonotype: A single base separates this from a much larger clone, so it may be a read error. The chain is built from TRBV10-3 and TRBJ2-5, with 11 bases identical to TRBD1. CDR1 and CDR2 from the germline V gene are ENHRY and SYGVKD. The J segment lost 4 bases and the V segment lost 4 bases, leaving 8 bases of the junction unmatched. The CDR3 totals 16 residues. This CDR3 reads CAISGTRTGGLETQYF. DNA for the CDR3: TGTGCCATCAGTGGGACGAGGACAGGGGGCTTAGAGACCCAGTACTTC.

This clonotype was detected a few times. The chain has TRBV27 and TRBJ1-1, with D uncertain. There are 14 residues in the CDR3. The V gene's germline CDR1 is MNHEY and CDR2 SMNVEV (reference sequence). Trimming pared 5 bases from V and 0 bases from J, leaving 10 bases between. The CDR3 DNA follows: TGTGCCAGCAGTCCACGGACGTTGAACACTGAAGCTTTCTTT. Translating it yields CASSPRTLNTEAFF.

This clonotype showed up many times. The chain couples TRBV30 to TRBJ2-2; D is undetermined. Trimming pared 0 bases from V and 7 bases from J, leaving 12 bases between. Germline V gene lookup returns CDR1 GTSNPN and CDR2 SVGIG (reference sequence). The CDR3 is 14 amino acids. The CDR3 DNA reads as TGTGCCTGGAGTGTAGGAGTTCCTGGCGGGGAGCTGTTTTTT. This translates into CAWSVGVPGGELFF.

The sample holds a few counts of this clonotype. V gene TRBV10-3 combines with J gene TRBJ1-1, with D maybe TRBD1 (6 bases). Trimming left V 8 bases short and J 1 base short, with 17 bases between. Germline loops: CDR1 ENHRY, CDR2 SYGVKD. This CDR3 has 15 amino acids. In nucleotides, the CDR3 is TGTGCCATCCGGGAAATGGGGGCTGGGAACACTGAAGCTTTCTTT. It specifies CAIREMGAGNTEAFF.

This clonotype was observed at least ten times. This rearrangement joins TRBV2 to TRBJ1-5; no reliable D call. With 3 bases removed from V and 4 bases from J, the gap between germline ends came to 13 bases. In germline, CDR1 is SNHLY, CDR2 FYNNEI. The CDR3 loop spans 15 amino acids. The CDR3 protein is CASSDSTRLNQPQHF. In nucleotides, the CDR3 is TGTGCCAGCAGTGATTCCACCCGACTAAATCAGCCCCAGCATTTT.

The chain couples TRBV24-1 to TRBJ2-1; D possibly corresponds to TRBD2 (6 bases). This CDR3 is 14 amino acids long. Germline lookup yields CDR1 KGHDR and CDR2 SFDVKD. Trimming took 2 bases from V and 9 from J, leaving 13 bases between them. The DNA for the CDR3 is TGTGCCACCAGTGATTCCGGCGTGGGGGGTGAGCAGTTCTTC. The encoded protein is CATSDSGVGGEQFF.

This clonotype was recorded many times. The genes are TRBV12-3 or TRBV12-4 and TRBJ1-1, with D unresolved. The V end lost 3 bases, the J end lost 2 bases, and 4 bases lay between the germline ends. The CDR3 has 12 residues. The CDR3: CASSFANTEAFF. As DNA, the CDR3 is TGTGCCAGCAGTTTTGCCAACACTGAAGCTTTCTTT.

This clonotype came up many times. The chain uses TRBV2 and TRBJ2-5; D is perhaps TRBD1 (6 bases). V was clipped by 5 bases and J by 5 bases, with 18 bases between them. CDR3 length: 15 residues. Germline V CDR1 and CDR2: SNHLY, FYNNEI. CDR3 in DNA: TGTGCCAGCAGTAGACAGGCGGCTGCCTTGGAGACCCAGTACTTC. It yields the protein CASSRQAAALETQYF.

This clonotype was observed a few times. The chain employs TRBV27 and TRBJ1-4, with D perhaps TRBD1 (5 bases). The CDR3 runs 14 residues. Deletions cut 3 bases from V and 4 bases from J, with 9 bases between. Germline V gene sequence: CDR1 MNHEY, CDR2 SMNVEV (reference sequence). Written as DNA, the CDR3 is TGTGCCAGCAGTTTCCGACAGCATAATGAAAAACTGTTTTTT. Its protein is CASSFRQHNEKLFF.